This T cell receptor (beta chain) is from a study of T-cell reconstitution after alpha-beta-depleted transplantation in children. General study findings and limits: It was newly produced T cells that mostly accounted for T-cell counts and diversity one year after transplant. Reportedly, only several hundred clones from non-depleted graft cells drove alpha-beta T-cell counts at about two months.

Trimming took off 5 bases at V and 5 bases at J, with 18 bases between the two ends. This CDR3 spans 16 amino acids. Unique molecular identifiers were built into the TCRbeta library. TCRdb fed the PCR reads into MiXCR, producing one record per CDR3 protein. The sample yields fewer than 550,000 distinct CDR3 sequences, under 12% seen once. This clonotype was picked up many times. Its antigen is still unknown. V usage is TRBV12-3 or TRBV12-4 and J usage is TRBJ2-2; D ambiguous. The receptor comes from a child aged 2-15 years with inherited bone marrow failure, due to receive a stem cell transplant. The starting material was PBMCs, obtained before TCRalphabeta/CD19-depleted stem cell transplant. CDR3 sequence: CASSPLGSILTGELFF. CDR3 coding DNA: TGTGCCAGCAGTCCCCTCGGCTCTATTCTTACCGGGGAGCTGTTTTTT.